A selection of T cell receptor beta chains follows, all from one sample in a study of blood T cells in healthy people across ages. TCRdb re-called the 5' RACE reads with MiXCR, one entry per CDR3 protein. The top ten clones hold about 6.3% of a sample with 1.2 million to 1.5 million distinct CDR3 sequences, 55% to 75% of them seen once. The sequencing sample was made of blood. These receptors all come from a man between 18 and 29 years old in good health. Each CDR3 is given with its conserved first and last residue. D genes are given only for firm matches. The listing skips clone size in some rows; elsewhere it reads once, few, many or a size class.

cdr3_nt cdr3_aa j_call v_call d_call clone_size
TGCAGTCTCAAGGGGGTTCGCACAGATACGCAGTATTTT CSLKGVRTDTQYF TRBJ2-3 TRBV20-1 - -
TGTGCCAGCAGCTGCCGGGATACACCTAACTACGAGCAGTACTTC CASSCRDTPNYEQYF TRBJ2-7 TRBV7-9 - -
TGCAGTGCTAGCAGAGGACTCCTTGATTACAATGAGCAGTTCTTC CSASRGLLDYNEQFF TRBJ2-1 TRBV20-1 - -
TGCAGTGCCCACAGACACGGGTGGATGGAGACCCAGTACTTC CSAHRHGWMETQYF TRBJ2-5 TRBV20-1 - -
TGCAGTGCTAGAGTGGCAGGGGGTGGGGATCAGCCCCAGCATTTT CSARVAGGGDQPQHF TRBJ1-5 TRBV20-1 TRBD1 -
TGTGCCAGCAGTTACTCGAGGCAGAATTCACCCCTCCACTTT CASSYSRQNSPLHF TRBJ1-6 TRBV6-2/TRBV6-3 - -
TGCGCCAGCAGTGGACTAGGCATCTACGAGCAGTACTTC CASSGLGIYEQYF TRBJ2-7 TRBV10-2 - -
TGCAGTGCAACGGGACAGCCGACTCAGCCCCAGCATTTT CSATGQPTQPQHF TRBJ1-5 TRBV20-1 TRBD1 -
TGTGCCAGCAGCACCCGACAGGGCCAGTGGACTGAAGCTTTCTTT CASSTRQGQWTEAFF TRBJ1-1 TRBV9 TRBD1 -
TGCAGTGCTACGCCCCCGAGTCAGCGGGGACTTACGCAGCAGTTCTTC CSATPPSQRGLTQQFF TRBJ2-1 TRBV20-1 TRBD2 -
TGTGCCAGCAGTGAAAGGCGTCAGAACTACGAGCAGTACTTC CASSERRQNYEQYF TRBJ2-7 TRBV6-1 - -
TGTGCCAGCAGCCCAGACAGGGACACAGATACGCAGTATTTT CASSPDRDTDTQYF TRBJ2-3 TRBV7-9 TRBD1 -
TGTGCCAGCAGCCAAGAGACAGGTAGCGGGGTAGATACGCAGTATTTT CASSQETGSGVDTQYF TRBJ2-3 TRBV4-2 TRBD2 few
TGTGCCAGCTCACCGGGGGCAGAGAGCTACGAGCAGTACTTC CASSPGAESYEQYF TRBJ2-7 TRBV18 - -
TGTGCCAGCAGTTCCGGGTATTCACCCCTCCACTTT CASSSGYSPLHF TRBJ1-6 TRBV27 - many